The rows below give T cell receptor beta chains drawn from one sample of a study of T cells in Graves' hyperthyroidism and ophthalmopathy. MiXCR, run by TCRdb on the multiplex PCR reads, gives a single entry per CDR3 protein. The sample lists hundreds of thousands of distinct CDR3 sequences; around 19% were seen once. The specimen was blood. The receptors originated from a woman aged 45-60 years with Graves' hyperthyroidism that later progressed to Graves' ophthalmopathy. CDR3s include the opening cysteine and the closing phenylalanine or tryptophan. A D gene is named only where the DNA matches it firmly. A clone size is listed for some rows: how often the clone was seen (once, few, many), or a class if it is expanded.

J gene: TRBJ2-1; V gene: TRBV19; clone size: -; D gene: -; CDR3 protein: CASSMIDSSYNEQFF; CDR3 DNA: TGTGCCAGTAGTATGATAGATTCCTCCTACAATGAGCAGTTCTTC
J gene: TRBJ1-5; V gene: TRBV20-1; clone size: -; D gene: -; CDR3 protein: CSAREAGQPQHF; CDR3 DNA: TGCAGTGCTAGAGAGGCGGGTCAGCCCCAGCATTTT
J gene: TRBJ1-2; V gene: TRBV6-6; clone size: few; D gene: TRBD1; CDR3 protein: CASSYSDRVGDGYTF; CDR3 DNA: TGTGCCAGCAGTTACTCGGACAGGGTTGGCGATGGCTACACCTTC
J gene: TRBJ2-3; V gene: TRBV4-1; clone size: once; D gene: -; CDR3 protein: CASRGSGERSTDTQYF; CDR3 DNA: TGCGCCAGCAGGGGGAGTGGGGAGCGTAGCACAGATACGCAGTATTTT
J gene: TRBJ2-1; V gene: TRBV29-1; clone size: -; D gene: TRBD1; CDR3 protein: CSVDRTGDNEQFF; CDR3 DNA: TGCAGCGTTGACCGGACAGGGGACAATGAGCAGTTCTTC
J gene: TRBJ1-5; V gene: TRBV12-3/TRBV12-4; clone size: -; D gene: -; CDR3 protein: CASSPYGYSNQPQHF; CDR3 DNA: TGTGCCAGCAGTCCCTACGGTTATAGCAATCAGCCCCAGCATTTT
J gene: TRBJ2-5; V gene: TRBV5-1; clone size: -; D gene: TRBD1; CDR3 protein: CASRSGTEETQYF; CDR3 DNA: TGCGCCAGCAGATCCGGGACAGAAGAGACCCAGTACTTC
J gene: TRBJ2-5; V gene: TRBV7-9; clone size: few; D gene: -; CDR3 protein: CASSSRDKGETQYF; CDR3 DNA: TGTGCCAGCAGCAGCCGGGACAAAGGAGAGACCCAGTACTTC
J gene: TRBJ2-4; V gene: TRBV10-1; clone size: -; D gene: -; CDR3 protein: CASSEDRDWNIQYF; CDR3 DNA: TGCGCCAGCAGTGAAGACAGGGACTGGAACATTCAGTACTTC
J gene: TRBJ2-3; V gene: TRBV10-2; clone size: few; D gene: -; CDR3 protein: CAAGPGDWGSASSTTDTQYF; CDR3 DNA: TGCGCCGCAGGCCCGGGGGATTGGGGATCGGCCTCCTCAACCACAGATACGCAGTATTTT
J gene: TRBJ2-5; V gene: TRBV7-9; clone size: many; D gene: -; CDR3 protein: CASTTDTSLRGTQYF; CDR3 DNA: TGTGCCAGCACCACAGACACTAGCCTTAGAGGGACCCAGTACTTC
J gene: TRBJ1-6; V gene: TRBV2; clone size: once; D gene: TRBD1; CDR3 protein: CASSWTGIPPLHF; CDR3 DNA: TGTGCCAGCAGCTGGACAGGGATCCCACCCCTCCACTTT
J gene: TRBJ2-5; V gene: TRBV20-1; clone size: many; D gene: -; CDR3 protein: CSAHRDSQGETQYF; CDR3 DNA: TGCAGTGCTCACCGGGACTCCCAGGGAGAGACCCAGTACTTC
J gene: TRBJ1-1; V gene: TRBV5-1; clone size: many; D gene: -; CDR3 protein: CASSFEGVATEAFF; CDR3 DNA: TGCGCCAGCAGCTTCGAGGGGGTAGCGACTGAAGCTTTCTTT
J gene: TRBJ2-4; V gene: TRBV20-1; clone size: many; D gene: -; CDR3 protein: CSVSAGQLYENIQYF; CDR3 DNA: TGCAGTGTCAGCGCGGGACAGTTGTACGAAAACATTCAGTACTTC
J gene: TRBJ2-5; V gene: TRBV5-4; clone size: -; D gene: -; CDR3 protein: CASSLIGNRANQETQYF; CDR3 DNA: TGTGCCAGCAGCTTAATAGGGAACAGGGCTAACCAAGAGACCCAGTACTTC
J gene: TRBJ1-2; V gene: TRBV19; clone size: -; D gene: TRBD1; CDR3 protein: CASTLDRGDGYTF; CDR3 DNA: TGTGCCAGTACCCTGGACAGGGGGGATGGCTACACCTTC
J gene: TRBJ1-6; V gene: TRBV27; clone size: -; D gene: TRBD1; CDR3 protein: CASRPRRTGVSPLHF; CDR3 DNA: TGTGCCAGCAGGCCTCGACGGACAGGGGTTTCACCCCTCCACTTT
J gene: TRBJ2-2; V gene: TRBV3-1; clone size: many; D gene: -; CDR3 protein: CASSQLRLLNTGELFF; CDR3 DNA: TGTGCCAGCAGCCAATTGAGACTCCTGAACACCGGGGAGCTGTTTTTT
J gene: TRBJ2-1; V gene: TRBV6-1; clone size: few; D gene: TRBD2; CDR3 protein: CASSRYTVAGGVYNEQFF; CDR3 DNA: TGTGCCAGCAGCCGCTATACCGTAGCGGGGGGGGTTTACAATGAGCAGTTCTTC
J gene: TRBJ2-1; V gene: TRBV12-3/TRBV12-4; clone size: many; D gene: TRBD1; CDR3 protein: CASSRDRSSSYNEQFF; CDR3 DNA: TGTGCCAGCAGTCGGGACAGGTCGAGCTCCTACAATGAGCAGTTCTTC
J gene: TRBJ1-1; V gene: TRBV18; clone size: many; D gene: -; CDR3 protein: CASSASGMNTEAFF; CDR3 DNA: TGTGCCAGCTCAGCCTCGGGGATGAACACTGAAGCTTTCTTT
J gene: TRBJ2-5; V gene: TRBV5-1; clone size: many; D gene: TRBD1; CDR3 protein: CASSSRTGQETQYF; CDR3 DNA: TGCGCCAGCAGCTCCAGGACAGGGCAAGAGACCCAGTACTTC
J gene: TRBJ1-1; V gene: TRBV15; clone size: many; D gene: -; CDR3 protein: CATSRDPGRNTEAFF; CDR3 DNA: TGTGCCACCAGCAGAGATCCGGGCCGGAACACTGAAGCTTTCTTT
J gene: TRBJ1-6; V gene: TRBV20-1; clone size: few; D gene: -; CDR3 protein: CSAKSGDVSPLHF; CDR3 DNA: TGCAGTGCTAAATCTGGTGACGTGTCACCCCTCCACTTT
J gene: TRBJ1-2; V gene: TRBV5-1; clone size: few; D gene: -; CDR3 protein: CASSLGWGDGAANYGYTF; CDR3 DNA: TGCGCCAGCAGCTTGGGGTGGGGGGACGGGGCCGCGAACTATGGCTACACCTTC
J gene: TRBJ1-1; V gene: TRBV6-5; clone size: many; D gene: -; CDR3 protein: CASSYSDRGNTEAFF; CDR3 DNA: TGTGCCAGCAGTTACTCGGACAGAGGGAACACTGAAGCTTTCTTT
J gene: TRBJ1-4; V gene: TRBV2; clone size: many; D gene: -; CDR3 protein: CASGDRPNYATNEKLFF; CDR3 DNA: TGTGCCAGCGGCGACAGGCCGAATTATGCAACTAATGAAAAACTGTTTTTT
J gene: TRBJ1-2; V gene: TRBV3-1; clone size: many; D gene: -; CDR3 protein: CASSQGQGRVYGYTF; CDR3 DNA: TGTGCCAGCAGCCAAGGCCAGGGAAGAGTTTATGGCTACACCTTC
J gene: TRBJ1-2; V gene: TRBV6-8; clone size: many; D gene: -; CDR3 protein: CASSYSGNYGYTF; CDR3 DNA: TGTGCCAGCAGTTACTCGGGTAACTATGGCTACACCTTC
J gene: TRBJ2-1; V gene: TRBV5-1; clone size: -; D gene: -; CDR3 protein: CASSLPQSSYNEQFF; CDR3 DNA: TGCGCCAGCAGCTTACCACAGAGCTCCTACAATGAGCAGTTCTTC
J gene: TRBJ1-1; V gene: TRBV25-1; clone size: -; D gene: -; CDR3 protein: CASSESPTVGTEAFF; CDR3 DNA: TGTGCCAGCAGTGAATCCCCCACGGTAGGCACTGAAGCTTTCTTT
J gene: TRBJ1-2; V gene: TRBV5-1; clone size: many; D gene: TRBD1; CDR3 protein: CASSLDPGTAYGYTF; CDR3 DNA: TGCGCCAGCAGCTTGGATCCCGGGACAGCTTATGGCTACACCTTC